These 12 T cell receptor beta chains originate from one sample sequenced in a study of blood T cell repertoires in COVID-19. Produced via immunoSEQ multiplex PCR; TCRdb's table is partial and in-frame only. The table has around 94,000 clones, about four fifths seen once; the top ten hold around 4%. Input material: peripheral blood. These receptors were collected from a human donor in a cohort sampled during active COVID-19.

In nucleotides, the CDR3 is TGTGCCAGCAGCTCCCCCCAGGGGAATTCACCCCTCCACTTT. Translating it yields CASSSPQGNSPLHF. The chain has TRBV6-6 and TRBJ1-6; possible D gene TRBD1, 6 bases. The length of the CDR3 is 14 residues. Germline CDR1 reads MNHNY; CDR2 reads SVGAGI (reference sequence). Trimming stripped 6 bases from V and 7 bases from J, with 13 bases between.

This chain connects TRBV5-1 to TRBJ2-2; TRBD1 matches at 10 bases. Germline lookup yields CDR1 SGHRS and CDR2 YFSETQ. This CDR3 comprises 17 residues. The junction had 10 bases not matched to a gene; V was cut back by 3 bases and J by 5 bases. The CDR3 nucleotides are TGCGCCAGCAGCTCATCGACAGGGGGCGGGAGGACCGGGGAGCTGTTTTTT. This translates into CASSSSTGGGRTGELFF.

The chain carries TRBV3-1 (or the pseudogene TRBV3-2) and TRBJ2-7; 8 nucleotides agree with TRBD1. After removal of 6 bases from V and 1 base from J, the junction contained 8 bases not matched to a gene. In germline, CDR1 is LGHDT, CDR2 YNNKEL (reference sequence). CDR3 length: 15 residues. CDR3 sequence (DNA): TGTGCCAGCAGTCCCGGGACAGGAGTATCCTACGAGCAGTACTTC. Its protein is CASSPGTGVSYEQYF.

This clone appeared a few times. The chain is built from TRBV7-9 and TRBJ2-7; 7 bases align to TRBD2. Germline V gene lookup returns CDR1 SEHNR and CDR2 FQNEAQ (reference sequence). The CDR3 spans 12 residues. V lost 6 bases, J lost 7 bases, and 6 bases stayed unmatched. DNA for the CDR3: TGTGCCAGCAGGCCCACGGGGGGAGAGCAGTACTTC. This encodes CASRPTGGEQYF.

The chain recombines TRBV28 with TRBJ2-1, with 8 bases lining up with TRBD2. Germline assignment: CDR1 MDHEN and CDR2 SYDVKM. CDR3 length equals 14 residues. Trimming cost V 6 bases and J 8 bases; bases outside gene matches: 9. This chain's CDR3 is CASSLPGGKDEQFF. The DNA of the CDR3 is TGTGCCAGCAGCCTTCCGGGGGGGAAGGATGAGCAGTTCTTC.

The DNA for the CDR3 is TGTGCCAGTGCGGGGCCCGACACAGATACGCAGTATTTT. Translating it yields CASAGPDTDTQYF. This chain links TRBV6-5 with TRBJ2-3, with D maybe TRBD2 (6 bases). This CDR3 is 13 amino acids long. V was clipped by 9 bases and J by 2 bases, with 12 bases between them. Per the germline V gene, CDR1 is MNHEY and CDR2 is SVGAGI.

The chain is built from TRBV27 and TRBJ1-2; TRBD1 matches at 8 bases. Germline CDR1 reads MNHEY; CDR2 reads SMNVEV (reference sequence). Losses at the gene ends were 5 bases for V and 1 base for J; bases not matched to a gene: 12. There are 17 residues in the CDR3. The CDR3 region has the DNA TGTGCCAGCAGTCTACTAGGACAGGGCGGTTATAACTATGGCTACACCTTC. As protein: CASSLLGQGGYNYGYTF.

The J gene is TRBJ2-5, the V gene TRBV18; TRBD2 might be the D (6 bases). Germline V lookup: CDR1 KGHSH, CDR2 LQKENI. The V end lost 2 bases, the J end lost 4 bases, and 14 bases lay between the germline ends. This CDR3 region has 15 residues. The CDR3 DNA sequence: TGTGCCAGCTCACCAGGAGCGGCGGGGCCAGAGACCCAGTACTTC. Protein sequence: CASSPGAAGPETQYF.

On this clone: The same CDR3 is also encoded by other DNA sequences in this sample. This chain uses TRBV19 with TRBJ2-7, with D possibly TRBD1 on 5 matching bases. The CDR3 sequence is 13 residues long. In germline, CDR1 is LNHDA, CDR2 SQIVND (reference sequence). Trimming left V 0 bases short and J 3 bases short, with 6 bases between. The CDR3 DNA reads as TGTGCCAGTAGTATAGATAGGGGCTACGAGCAGTACTTC. Protein: CASSIDRGYEQYF.

The chain uses TRBV6-5 and TRBJ1-1, with D unclear. The V end lost 2 bases, the J end lost 1 base, and 11 bases lay between the germline ends. The germline V gene has CDR1 MNHEY and CDR2 SVGAGI. The CDR3 totals 15 residues. The CDR3 is CASSYRSRQNTEAFF. Here the CDR3 DNA reads TGTGCCAGCAGTTACAGGTCGAGACAGAACACTGAAGCTTTCTTT.

This chain connects TRBV6-5 to TRBJ2-5, with 8 bases identical to TRBD1. This CDR3 has 13 amino acids. V dropped 6 bases and J dropped 4; count of bases not matched to a gene: 4. Germline V gives CDR1 MNHEY, CDR2 SVGAGI. CDR3 protein: CASRTTGGETQYF. The CDR3 bases are TGTGCCAGCAGAACCACAGGGGGAGAGACCCAGTACTTC.

Comment on this clone: One junction end does not reproduce the germline sequence, and a read error may be involved. The rearrangement links TRBV7-7 to TRBJ2-6; 16 bases line up with TRBD2. Germline loops: CDR1 SSHAT, CDR2 FNYEAQ (reference sequence). This CDR3 comprises 20 residues. CDR3 sequence reads: CASSDSPGLAGGPGANVLTF. The CDR3 DNA is TGTGCTAGCAGCGACTCTCCGGGACTAGCGGGGGGGCCTGGGGCCAACGTCCTGACTTTC. The full variable domain, in which reference TRBV7-7 and TRBJ2-6 provide the parts outside the CDR3, is GAGVSQSPRYKVTKRGQDVTLRCDPISSHATLYWYQQALGQGPEFLTYFNYEAQPDKSGLPSDRFSAERPEGSISTLTIQRTEQRDSAMYRCASSDSPGLAGGPGANVLTFGAGSRLTVL.